This T cell receptor (beta chain) was sequenced in a study of blood T cells in healthy people across ages. Study conclusions and caveats: As naive T cell percentage varied, TCR beta diversity correlated strongly with it.

As to this clonotype: Its antigen remains unidentified.

This CDR3 contains 16 residues. Trimming shortened V by 0 bases and J by 0 bases, and 9 bases separated the two germline ends. Germline V gives CDR1 SGHRS, CDR2 YFSETQ. Isolation yielded PBMCs, at least 7 million per sample, in every case. PCR was performed a second time for roughly 6 to 12 cycles using a sample-barcoded 5' primer and a J-beta primer mix. One entry per CDR3 protein, called by TCRdb with MiXCR from the 5' RACE reads. The sample yields some 900,000 distinct CDR3 sequences, 48% seen once. Sample: blood. The receptor comes from a man younger than 40 in good health. The chain is built from TRBV5-1 and TRBJ1-4, with D possibly matching TRBD1 (5 bases). CDR3 nucleotides: TGCGCCAGCAGCTTGGGACAGACGGCAACTAATGAAAAACTGTTTTTT. Translation: CASSLGQTATNEKLFF.